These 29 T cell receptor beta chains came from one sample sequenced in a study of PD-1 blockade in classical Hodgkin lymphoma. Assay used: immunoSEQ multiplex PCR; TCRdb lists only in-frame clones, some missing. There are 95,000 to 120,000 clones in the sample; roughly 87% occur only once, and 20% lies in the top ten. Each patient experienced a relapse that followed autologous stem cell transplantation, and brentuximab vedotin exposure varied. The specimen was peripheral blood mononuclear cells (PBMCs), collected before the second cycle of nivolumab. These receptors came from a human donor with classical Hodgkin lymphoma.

CDR3 bases: TGCAGTGCCCAACGCACTGAAGCTTTCTTT. It yields the protein CSAQRTEAFF. The J gene is TRBJ1-1, the V gene TRBV20-1; D gene unclear. CDR1 and CDR2 (germline): DFQATT, SNEGSKA (reference sequence). The CDR3 runs to 10 residues. With 6 bases removed from V and 4 bases from J, the gap between germline ends came to 6 bases.

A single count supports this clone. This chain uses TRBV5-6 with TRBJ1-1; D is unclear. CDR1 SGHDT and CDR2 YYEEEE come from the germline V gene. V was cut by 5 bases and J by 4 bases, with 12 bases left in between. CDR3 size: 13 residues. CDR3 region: CASSKGVSTEAFF. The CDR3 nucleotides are TGTGCCAGCAGTAAGGGTGTTAGCACTGAAGCTTTCTTT.

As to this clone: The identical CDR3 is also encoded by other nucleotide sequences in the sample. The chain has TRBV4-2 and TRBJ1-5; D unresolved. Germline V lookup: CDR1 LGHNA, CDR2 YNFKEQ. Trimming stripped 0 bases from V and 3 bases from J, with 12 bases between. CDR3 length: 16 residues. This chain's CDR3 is CASSQDPQEPNQPQHF. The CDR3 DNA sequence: TGTGCCAGCAGCCAAGATCCCCAGGAGCCCAATCAGCCCCAGCATTTT.

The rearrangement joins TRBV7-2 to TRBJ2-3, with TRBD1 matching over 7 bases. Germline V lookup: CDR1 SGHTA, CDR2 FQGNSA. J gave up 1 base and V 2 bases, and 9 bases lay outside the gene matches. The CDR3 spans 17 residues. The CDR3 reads CASSLSPTGIRTDTQYF. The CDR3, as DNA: TGTGCCAGCAGCTTATCCCCGACAGGGATCCGCACAGATACGCAGTATTTT.

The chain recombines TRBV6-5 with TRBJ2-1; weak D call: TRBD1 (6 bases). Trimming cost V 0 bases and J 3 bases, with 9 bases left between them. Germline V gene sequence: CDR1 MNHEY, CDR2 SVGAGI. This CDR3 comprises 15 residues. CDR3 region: CASSYSQGFYNEQFF. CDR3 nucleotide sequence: TGTGCCAGCAGTTACTCACAGGGTTTCTACAATGAGCAGTTCTTC.

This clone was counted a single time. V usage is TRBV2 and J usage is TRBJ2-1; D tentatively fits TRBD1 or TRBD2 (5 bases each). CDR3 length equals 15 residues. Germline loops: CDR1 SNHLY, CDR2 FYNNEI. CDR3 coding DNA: TGTGCAGCGCGGACTTCAAGGGGTACCTCTAATGAGCAGTTCTTC. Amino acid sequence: CAARTSRGTSNEQFF.

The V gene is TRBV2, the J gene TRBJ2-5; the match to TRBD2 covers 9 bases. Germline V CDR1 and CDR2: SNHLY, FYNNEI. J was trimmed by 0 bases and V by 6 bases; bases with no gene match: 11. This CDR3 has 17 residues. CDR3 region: CASSDLRLAVYQETQYF. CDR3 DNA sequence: TGTGCCAGCAGCGACTTAAGACTAGCGGTGTACCAAGAGACCCAGTACTTC.

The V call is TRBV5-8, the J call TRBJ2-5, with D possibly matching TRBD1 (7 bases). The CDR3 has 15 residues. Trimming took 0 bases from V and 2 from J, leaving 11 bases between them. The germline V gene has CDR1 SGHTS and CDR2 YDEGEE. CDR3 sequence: CASSLGQGLQETQYF. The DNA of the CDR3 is TGTGCCAGCAGCTTGGGACAGGGACTTCAAGAGACCCAGTACTTC. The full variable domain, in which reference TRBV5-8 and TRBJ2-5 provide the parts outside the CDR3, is EAGVTQSPTHLIKTRGQQATLRCSPISGHTSVYWYQQALGLGLQFLLWYDEGEERNRGNFPPRFSGRQFPNYSSELNVNALELEDSALYLCASSLGQGLQETQYFGPGTRLLVL.

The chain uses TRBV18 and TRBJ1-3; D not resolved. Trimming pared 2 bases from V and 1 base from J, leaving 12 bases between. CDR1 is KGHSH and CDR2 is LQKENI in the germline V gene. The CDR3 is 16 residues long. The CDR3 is CASSPNQIQSGNTIYF. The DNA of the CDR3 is TGTGCCAGCTCACCAAACCAGATACAATCTGGAAACACCATATATTTT. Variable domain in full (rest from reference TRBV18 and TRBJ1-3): NAGVMQNPRHLVRRRGQEARLRCSPMKGHSHVYWYRQLPEEGLKFMVYLQKENIIDESGMPKERFSAEFPKEGPSILRIQQVVRGDSAAYFCASSPNQIQSGNTIYFGEGSWLTVV.

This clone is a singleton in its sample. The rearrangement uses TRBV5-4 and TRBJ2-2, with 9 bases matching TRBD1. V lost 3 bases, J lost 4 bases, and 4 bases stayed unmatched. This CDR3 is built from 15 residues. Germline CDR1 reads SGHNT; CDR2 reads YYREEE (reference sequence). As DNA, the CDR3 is TGTGCCAGCAGCTGGGGACAGGGAGGCACCGGGGAGCTGTTTTTT. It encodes CASSWGQGGTGELFF.

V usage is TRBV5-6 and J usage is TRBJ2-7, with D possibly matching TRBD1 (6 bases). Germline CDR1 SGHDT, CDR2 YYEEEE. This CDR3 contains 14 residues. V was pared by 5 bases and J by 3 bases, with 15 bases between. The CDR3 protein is CASRQGRLNYEQYF. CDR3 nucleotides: TGTGCCAGCAGACAGGGAAGGTTAAACTACGAGCAGTACTTC.

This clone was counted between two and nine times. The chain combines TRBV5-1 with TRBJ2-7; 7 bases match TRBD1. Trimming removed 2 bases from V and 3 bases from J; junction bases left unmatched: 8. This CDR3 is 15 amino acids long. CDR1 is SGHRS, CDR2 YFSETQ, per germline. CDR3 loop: CASSFSAGGRYEQYF. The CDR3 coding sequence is TGCGCCAGCAGCTTTTCGGCAGGGGGTCGCTACGAGCAGTACTTC.

The CDR3 DNA reads TGTGCCAGCAGCTTAAGCTCGGGACAGCTCTACGAGCAGTACTTC. This sequence encodes CASSLSSGQLYEQYF. The chain combines TRBV7-6 with TRBJ2-7; 7 bases are shared with TRBD1. There are 15 residues in the CDR3. Germline CDR1 SGHVS, CDR2 FNYEAQ. Losses at the gene ends were 2 bases for V and 3 bases for J; bases not matched to a gene: 7.

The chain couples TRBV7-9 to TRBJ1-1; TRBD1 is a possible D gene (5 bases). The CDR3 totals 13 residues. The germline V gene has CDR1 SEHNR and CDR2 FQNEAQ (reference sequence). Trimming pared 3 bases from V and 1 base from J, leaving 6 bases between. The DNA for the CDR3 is TGTGCCAGCAGCTTGGGGCAGAACACTGAAGCTTTCTTT. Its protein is CASSLGQNTEAFF.

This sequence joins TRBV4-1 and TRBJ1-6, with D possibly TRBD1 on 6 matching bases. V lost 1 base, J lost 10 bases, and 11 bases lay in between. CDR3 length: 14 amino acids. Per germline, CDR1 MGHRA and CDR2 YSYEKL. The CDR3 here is CASSQAGVGSPLHF. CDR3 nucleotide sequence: TGCGCCAGCAGCCAAGCAGGGGTTGGGTCACCCCTCCACTTT.

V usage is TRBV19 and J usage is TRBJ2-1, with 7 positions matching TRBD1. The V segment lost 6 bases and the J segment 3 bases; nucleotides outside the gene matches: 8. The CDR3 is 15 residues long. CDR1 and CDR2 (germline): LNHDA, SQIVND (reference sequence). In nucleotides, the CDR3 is TGTGCCAGTAGCTCCGGGACAGCGTACTACAATGAGCAGTTCTTC. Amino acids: CASSSGTAYYNEQFF.

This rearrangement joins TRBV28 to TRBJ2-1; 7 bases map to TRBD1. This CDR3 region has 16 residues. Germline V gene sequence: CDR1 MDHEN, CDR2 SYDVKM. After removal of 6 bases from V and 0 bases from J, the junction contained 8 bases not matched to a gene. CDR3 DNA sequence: TGTGCCAGCAGGGGGACAGCAGCAGTCTCCTACAATGAGCAGTTCTTC. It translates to CASRGTAAVSYNEQFF.

The CDR3 sequence is CASSFSGTTAPYETQYF. In DNA form, the CDR3 reads TGCGCCAGCAGCTTTTCCGGGACTACTGCCCCATATGAGACCCAGTACTTC. The chain is built from TRBV5-1 and TRBJ2-5, with TRBD2 matching over 7 bases. Germline V gene lookup returns CDR1 SGHRS and CDR2 YFSETQ. The J segment lost 5 bases and the V segment lost 2 bases, leaving 15 bases of the junction unmatched. The CDR3 consists of 17 residues.

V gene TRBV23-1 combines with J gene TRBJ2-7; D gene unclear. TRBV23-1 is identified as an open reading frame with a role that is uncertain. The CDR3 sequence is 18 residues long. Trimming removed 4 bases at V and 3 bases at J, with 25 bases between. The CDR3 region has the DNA TGCGCCAGCAGTCGGTCCCCCCTTCTTGTGGCCGTCGTCTACGAGCAGTACTTC. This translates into CASSRSPLLVAVVYEQYF.

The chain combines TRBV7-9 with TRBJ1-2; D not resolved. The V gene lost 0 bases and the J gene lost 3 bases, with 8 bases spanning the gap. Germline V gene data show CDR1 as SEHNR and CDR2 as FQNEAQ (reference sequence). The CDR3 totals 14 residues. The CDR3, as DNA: TGTGCCAGCAGCTTAGCTCGGGGAGACTATGGCTACACCTTC. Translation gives CASSLARGDYGYTF.

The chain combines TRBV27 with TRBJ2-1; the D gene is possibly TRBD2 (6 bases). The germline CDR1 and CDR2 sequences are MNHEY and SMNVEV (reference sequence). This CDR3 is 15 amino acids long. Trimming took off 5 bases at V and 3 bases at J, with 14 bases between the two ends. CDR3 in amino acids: CASSLGRSRYNEQFF. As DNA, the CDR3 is TGTGCCAGCAGTCTAGGGAGGTCCCGCTACAATGAGCAGTTCTTC.

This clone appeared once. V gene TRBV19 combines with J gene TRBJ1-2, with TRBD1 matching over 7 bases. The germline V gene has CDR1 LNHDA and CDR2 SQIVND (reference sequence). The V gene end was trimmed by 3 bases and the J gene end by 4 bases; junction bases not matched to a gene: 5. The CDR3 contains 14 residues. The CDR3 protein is CASSMEGALYGYTF. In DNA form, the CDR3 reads TGTGCCAGTAGTATGGAGGGGGCCCTCTATGGCTACACCTTC.

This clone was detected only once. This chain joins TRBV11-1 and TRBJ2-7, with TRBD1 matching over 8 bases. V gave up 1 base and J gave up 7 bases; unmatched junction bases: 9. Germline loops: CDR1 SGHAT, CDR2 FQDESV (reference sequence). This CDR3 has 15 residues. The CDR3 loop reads CASSLVGTGQREQYF. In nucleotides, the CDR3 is TGTGCCAGCAGCTTAGTCGGGACAGGTCAACGGGAGCAGTACTTC.

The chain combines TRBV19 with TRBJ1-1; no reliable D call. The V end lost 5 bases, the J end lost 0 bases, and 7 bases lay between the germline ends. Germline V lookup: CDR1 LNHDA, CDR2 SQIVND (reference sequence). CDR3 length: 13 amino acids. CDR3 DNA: TGTGCCAGTAGTGTCAGAGTGAACACTGAAGCTTTCTTT. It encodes CASSVRVNTEAFF.

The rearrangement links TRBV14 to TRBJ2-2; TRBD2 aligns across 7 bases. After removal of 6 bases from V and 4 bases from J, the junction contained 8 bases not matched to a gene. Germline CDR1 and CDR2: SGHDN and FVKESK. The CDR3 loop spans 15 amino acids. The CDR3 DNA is TGTGCCAGCAGGGCAGCGGGGTTGAGCACCGGGGAGCTGTTTTTT. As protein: CASRAAGLSTGELFF.

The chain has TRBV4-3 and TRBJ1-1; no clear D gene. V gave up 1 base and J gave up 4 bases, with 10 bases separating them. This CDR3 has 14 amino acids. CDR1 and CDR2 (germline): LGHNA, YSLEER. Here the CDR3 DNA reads TGCGCCAGCAGCCAAGGGCGGGGTCTCACTGAAGCTTTCTTT. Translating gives CASSQGRGLTEAFF.

The CDR3 DNA reads TGCGCCAGCAGTGAGATAGCGGGATTTATCTATGAGCAGTTCTTC. Residues: CASSEIAGFIYEQFF. J is TRBJ2-1 and V is TRBV10-2; 8 bases are shared with TRBD2. V shed 2 bases and J 8 bases; nucleotides not matched to a gene: 8. Germline loops: CDR1 WSHSY, CDR2 SAAADI. This CDR3 has 15 residues.

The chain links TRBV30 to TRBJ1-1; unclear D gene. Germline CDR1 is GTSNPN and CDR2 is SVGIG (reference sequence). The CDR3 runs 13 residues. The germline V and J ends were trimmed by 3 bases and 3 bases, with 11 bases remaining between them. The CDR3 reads CAWSKGVDTEAFF. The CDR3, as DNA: TGTGCCTGGAGCAAAGGAGTGGACACTGAAGCTTTCTTT. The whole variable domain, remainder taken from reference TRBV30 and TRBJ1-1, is SQTIHQWPATLVQPVGSPLSLECTVEGTSNPNLYWYRQAAGRGLQLLFYSVGIGQISSEVPQNLSASRPQDRQFILSSKKLLLSDSGFYLCAWSKGVDTEAFFGQGTRLTVV.

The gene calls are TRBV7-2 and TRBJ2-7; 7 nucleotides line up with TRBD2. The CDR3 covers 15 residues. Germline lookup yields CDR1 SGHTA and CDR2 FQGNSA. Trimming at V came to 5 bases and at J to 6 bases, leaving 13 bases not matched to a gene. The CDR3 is CASSLQTRGVAEQYF. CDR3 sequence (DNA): TGTGCCAGCAGCCTTCAAACCCGGGGGGTTGCCGAGCAGTACTTC.